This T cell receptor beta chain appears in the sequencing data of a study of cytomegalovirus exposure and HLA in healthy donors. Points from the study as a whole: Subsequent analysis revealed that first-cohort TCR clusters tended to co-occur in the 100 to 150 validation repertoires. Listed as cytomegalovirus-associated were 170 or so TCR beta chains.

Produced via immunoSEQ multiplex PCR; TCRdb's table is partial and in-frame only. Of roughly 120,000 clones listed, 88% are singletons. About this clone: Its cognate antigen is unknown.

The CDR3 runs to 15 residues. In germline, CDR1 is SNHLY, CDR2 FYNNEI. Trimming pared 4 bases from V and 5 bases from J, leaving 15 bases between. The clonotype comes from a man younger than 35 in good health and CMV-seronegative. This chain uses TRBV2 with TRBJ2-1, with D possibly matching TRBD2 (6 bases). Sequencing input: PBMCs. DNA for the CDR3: TGTGCCAGCAGTGTACGGGACTCCATTGACAATGAGCAGTTCTTC. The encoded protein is CASSVRDSIDNEQFF.